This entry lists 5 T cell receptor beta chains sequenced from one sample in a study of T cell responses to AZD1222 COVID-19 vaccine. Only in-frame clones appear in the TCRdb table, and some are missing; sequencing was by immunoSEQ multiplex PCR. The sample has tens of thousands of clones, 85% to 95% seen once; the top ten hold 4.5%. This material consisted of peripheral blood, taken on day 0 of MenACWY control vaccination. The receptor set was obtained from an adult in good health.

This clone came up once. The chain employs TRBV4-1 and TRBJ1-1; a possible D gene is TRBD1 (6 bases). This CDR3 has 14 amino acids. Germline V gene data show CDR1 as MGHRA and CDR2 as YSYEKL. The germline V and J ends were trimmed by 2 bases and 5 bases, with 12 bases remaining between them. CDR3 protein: CASSQPPRGTEAFF. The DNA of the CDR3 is TGCGCCAGCAGCCAACCCCCCAGGGGAACTGAAGCTTTCTTT.

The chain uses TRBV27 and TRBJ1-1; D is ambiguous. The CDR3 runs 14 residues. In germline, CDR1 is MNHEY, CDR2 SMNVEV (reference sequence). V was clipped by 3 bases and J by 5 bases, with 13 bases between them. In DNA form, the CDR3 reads TGTGCCAGCAGTTTTCTGACCTATGGGACTGAAGCTTTCTTT. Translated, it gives CASSFLTYGTEAFF.

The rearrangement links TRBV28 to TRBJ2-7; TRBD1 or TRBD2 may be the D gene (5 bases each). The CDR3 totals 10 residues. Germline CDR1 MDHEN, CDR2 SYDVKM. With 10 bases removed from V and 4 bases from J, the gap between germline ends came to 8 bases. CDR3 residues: CATGRYEQYF. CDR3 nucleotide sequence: TGTGCCACGGGGCGGTACGAGCAGTACTTC.

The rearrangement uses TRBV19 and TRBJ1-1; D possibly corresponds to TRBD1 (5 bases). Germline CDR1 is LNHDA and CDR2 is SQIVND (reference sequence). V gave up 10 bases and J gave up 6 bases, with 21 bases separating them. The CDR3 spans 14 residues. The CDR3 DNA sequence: TGTGCCACCCGAAAGTGGGGCGTTGCTCCTGAAGCTTTCTTT. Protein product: CATRKWGVAPEAFF.

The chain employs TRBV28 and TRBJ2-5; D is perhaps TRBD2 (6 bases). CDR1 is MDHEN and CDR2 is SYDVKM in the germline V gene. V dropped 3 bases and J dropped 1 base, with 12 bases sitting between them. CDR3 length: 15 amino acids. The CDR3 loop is CASSLLGAGQETQYF. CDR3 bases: TGTGCCAGCAGTTTGCTTGGAGCGGGCCAAGAGACCCAGTACTTC. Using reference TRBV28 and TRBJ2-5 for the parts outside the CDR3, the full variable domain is DVKVTQSSRYLVKRTGEKVFLECVQDMDHENMFWYRQDPGLGLRLIYFSYDVKMKEKGDIPEGYSVSREKKERFSLILESASTNQTSMYLCASSLLGAGQETQYFGPGTRLLVL.